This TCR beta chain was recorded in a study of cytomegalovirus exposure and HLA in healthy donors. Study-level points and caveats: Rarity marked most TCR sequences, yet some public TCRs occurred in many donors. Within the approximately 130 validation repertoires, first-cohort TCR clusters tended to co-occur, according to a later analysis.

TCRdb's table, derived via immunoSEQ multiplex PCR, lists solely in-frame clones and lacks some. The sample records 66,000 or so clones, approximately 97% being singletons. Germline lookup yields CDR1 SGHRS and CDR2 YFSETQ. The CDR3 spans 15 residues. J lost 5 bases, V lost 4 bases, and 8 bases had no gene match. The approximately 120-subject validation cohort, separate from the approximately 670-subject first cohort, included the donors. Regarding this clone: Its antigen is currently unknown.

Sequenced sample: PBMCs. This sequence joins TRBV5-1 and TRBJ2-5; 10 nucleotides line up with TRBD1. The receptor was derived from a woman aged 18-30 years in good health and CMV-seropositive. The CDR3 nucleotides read TGCGCCAGCAGCGGGGACAGGGGTATCAAGGAGACCCAGTACTTC. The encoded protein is CASSGDRGIKETQYF.